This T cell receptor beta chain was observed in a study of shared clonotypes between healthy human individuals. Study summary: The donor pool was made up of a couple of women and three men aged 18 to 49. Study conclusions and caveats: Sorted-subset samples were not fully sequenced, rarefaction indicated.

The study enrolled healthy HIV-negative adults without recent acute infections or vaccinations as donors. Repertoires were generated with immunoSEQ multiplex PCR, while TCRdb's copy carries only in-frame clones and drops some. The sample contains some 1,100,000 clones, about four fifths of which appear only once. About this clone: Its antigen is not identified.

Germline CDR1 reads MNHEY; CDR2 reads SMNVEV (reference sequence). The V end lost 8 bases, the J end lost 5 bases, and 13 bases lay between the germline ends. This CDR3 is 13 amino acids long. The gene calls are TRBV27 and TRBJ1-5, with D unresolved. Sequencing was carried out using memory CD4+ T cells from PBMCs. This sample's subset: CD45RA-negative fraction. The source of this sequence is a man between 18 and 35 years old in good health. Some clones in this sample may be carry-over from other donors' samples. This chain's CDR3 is CASGWSGYQPQHF. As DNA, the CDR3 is TGTGCCAGCGGTTGGTCGGGGTATCAGCCCCAGCATTTT.